The 5 T cell receptor beta chains below come from one sample, sequenced in a study of early T cells in non-severe SARS-CoV-2 infection. TCRdb itself ran the 5' RACE reads through MiXCR, one entry per CDR3 protein. In the table there are around 92,000 distinct CDR3 sequences, around 10% of which are singletons. The sequencing input was whole blood. All receptors come from an adult who was a healthcare worker with PCR-confirmed SARS-CoV-2 infection or an uninfected control (not recorded which).

This clonotype was observed at least ten times. The chain is built from TRBV11-3 and TRBJ2-1; 10 positions agree with TRBD1. CDR3 length equals 15 residues. Germline V gene lookup returns CDR1 SGHNT and CDR2 YENEEA. Germline trimming cut 5 bases from V and 5 bases from J; bases unmatched to any gene: 6. CDR3 DNA sequence: TGTGCCAGCAGCCCTGGACAGGGGGTTGACAATGAGCAGTTCTTC. This encodes CASSPGQGVDNEQFF.

This clonotype appeared many times. V gene TRBV24-1 combines with J gene TRBJ1-2, with D unresolved. V was pared by 1 base and J by 5 bases, with 10 bases between. This CDR3 is built from 14 residues. Germline V gene lookup returns CDR1 KGHDR and CDR2 SFDVKD. The CDR3 bases are TGTGCCACCAGTGATTTAAGGACGCCTTATGGCTACACCTTC. It is translated as CATSDLRTPYGYTF.

V and J are TRBV11-2 and TRBJ2-7; D may match TRBD1 or TRBD2 (5 bases each). CDR1 and CDR2 from the germline V gene are SGHAT and FQNNGV. CDR3 length: 13 residues. The V end lost 6 bases, the J end lost 4 bases, and 13 bases lay between the germline ends. As DNA, the CDR3 is TGTGCCAGCAGTCCCGGGACCGTTTACGAGCAGTACTTC. It yields the protein CASSPGTVYEQYF.

This sequence joins TRBV7-7 and TRBJ2-2; the D gene is possibly TRBD1 (6 bases). In germline, CDR1 is SSHAT, CDR2 FNYEAQ (reference sequence). The CDR3 has 14 residues. V was shortened by 8 bases and J by 2 bases, with 12 bases between the two germline ends. The CDR3 DNA is TGTGCCAGCGCCGGGACAATTAACACCGGGGAGCTGTTTTTT. Its protein is CASAGTINTGELFF.

This rearrangement joins TRBV11-3 to TRBJ2-1, with D possibly being TRBD1 or TRBD2 (6 bases each). CDR3 length equals 16 residues. Germline loops: CDR1 SGHNT, CDR2 YENEEA. Trimming took 5 bases from V and 4 from J, leaving 18 bases between them. CDR3 residues: CASSPGGPSPYNEQFF. The CDR3 DNA reads as TGTGCCAGCAGCCCTGGGGGGCCCTCACCTTACAATGAGCAGTTCTTC.